Listed below are T cell receptor beta chains from one sample, sequenced in a study of early T cells in non-severe SARS-CoV-2 infection. TCRdb itself ran the 5' RACE reads through MiXCR, one entry per CDR3 protein. The data hold about 61,000 distinct CDR3 sequences, with under 14% observed a single time. Sequenced sample: whole blood. The origin of the receptors is an adult who was a healthcare worker with PCR-confirmed SARS-CoV-2 infection or an uninfected control (not recorded which). CDR3s include the opening cysteine and the closing phenylalanine or tryptophan. The order of the fields is clone size, J gene, D gene, V gene, CDR3 DNA, CDR3 protein. The D gene is left open where the match is weak. Part of the rows lack a size; the others show once, few, many or a class for expanded clones.

-	TRBJ2-2	-	TRBV20-1	TGCAGTGCTAGAGATCTAGGGGTTCCCGGGGAGCTGTTTTTT	CSARDLGVPGELFF
-	TRBJ1-5	TRBD1	TRBV27	TGTGCCAGCAGTACAGGGACAGGGGGAGGAAGAAATCAGCCCCAGCATTTT	CASSTGTGGGRNQPQHF
many	TRBJ2-7	TRBD2	TRBV10-3	TGTGCCATCAGTGACTACGACCCCGGGACTAGGGCTCCCTACGAGCAGTACTTC	CAISDYDPGTRAPYEQYF
many	TRBJ1-1	-	TRBV7-3	TGTGCCAGCAGCTTAGGAGGTGTGAACACTGAAGCTTTCTTT	CASSLGGVNTEAFF
many	TRBJ2-7	TRBD2	TRBV6-6	TGTGCCAGCAGTTACTCGGGCGGGACTAGCTCCTACGAGCAGTACTTC	CASSYSGGTSSYEQYF
few	TRBJ2-2	-	TRBV7-6	TGTGCCAGCAGCTTATCGCGGGGCGGGGAGCTGTTTTTT	CASSLSRGGELFF
-	TRBJ2-2	-	TRBV6-2/TRBV6-3	TGTGCCAGCAGTTACCTCCCAGACTCCACCGGGGAGCTGTTTTTT	CASSYLPDSTGELFF
many	TRBJ1-1	TRBD1	TRBV30	TGTGCCTGGAAACAAGACAGGGACACTGAAGCTTTCTTT	CAWKQDRDTEAFF
few	TRBJ2-7	TRBD1	TRBV5-4	TGTGCCAGCAGCTTGGCAGGGACAGCCTACGAGCAGTACTTC	CASSLAGTAYEQYF
few	TRBJ1-1	-	TRBV12-3/TRBV12-4	TGTGCCAGCAGTTTGGCAGGGACGGCCCGCTTGGGCACTGAAGCTTTCTTT	CASSLAGTARLGTEAFF
-	TRBJ1-4	TRBD1	TRBV5-1	TGCGCCAGCAGCTTGGACAGGGGGCGTGAAAAACTGTTTTTT	CASSLDRGREKLFF
many	TRBJ1-6	-	TRBV24-1	TGTGCCGTGACCCTAATGGGGCCGAATTCACCCCTCCACTTT	CAVTLMGPNSPLHF
many	TRBJ1-1	-	TRBV7-2	TGTGCCAGCAGCCCTCAGGGGCGCAGTGGGGCTTTCTTT	CASSPQGRSGAFF
-	TRBJ1-1	-	TRBV5-1	TGCGCCAGCAGCTTGGCGGCAGGGCGCGACACTGAAGCTTTCTTT	CASSLAAGRDTEAFF
-	TRBJ2-2	TRBD1	TRBV12-5	TGTGCTAGTGTGCAGGGGGCGGCCGGGGAGCTGTTTTTT	CASVQGAAGELFF
many	TRBJ2-3	-	TRBV29-1	TGCAGCGTTGATTCTCCCAGGTCTAAAGGAAGAAATACGCAGTATTTT	CSVDSPRSKGRNTQYF
many	TRBJ1-3	-	TRBV12-3/TRBV12-4	TGTGCCAGCAGGCGCTCTGGAAACACCATATATTTT	CASRRSGNTIYF
once	TRBJ2-5	-	TRBV11-2	TGTGCCAGCAGCCCCCCCTGGGGGACCCAGTACTTC	CASSPPWGTQYF
many	TRBJ2-7	-	TRBV7-6	TGTGCCAGCAGCCCCAGAGGGGGGCTATACGAGCAGTACTTC	CASSPRGGLYEQYF
-	TRBJ1-2	-	TRBV7-2	TGTGCCAGCAGACCCGAATCAGGGGTTGATGTTGGCTACACCTTC	CASRPESGVDVGYTF
few	TRBJ1-2	TRBD1	TRBV18	TGTGCCAGCTCACCACCGACAGGGGCAGCCTATGGCTACACCTTC	CASSPPTGAAYGYTF
-	TRBJ2-5	TRBD2	TRBV29-1	TGCAGCGTTGATCCGGGGGGGCTGGGTGGAGTGACCCAGTACTTC	CSVDPGGLGGVTQYF
many	TRBJ2-7	TRBD1	TRBV12-3/TRBV12-4	TGTGCCAGCAGGTGGGGACAGGGGGCCTACGAGCAGTACTTC	CASRWGQGAYEQYF
-	TRBJ2-7	-	TRBV18	TGTGCCAGCTCAGGGAATTTTGGCAGGGACGAGCAGTACTTC	CASSGNFGRDEQYF
many	TRBJ2-1	TRBD2	TRBV10-3	TGTGCCATCAGACCCCAAGTGACTAGCTCCTCTGAGCAGTTCTTC	CAIRPQVTSSSEQFF
many	TRBJ1-1	TRBD1	TRBV28	TGTGCCAGCAGCAGTGGGACAGGGGGCAGGGCTGCTTTCTTT	CASSSGTGGRAAFF
-	TRBJ2-7	-	TRBV12-3/TRBV12-4	TGTGCCAGCACAGGACAGACCTACGAGCAGTACTTC	CASTGQTYEQYF